The 4 T cell receptor beta chains given below trace back to one sample, sequenced in a study of T-cell reconstitution after alpha-beta-depleted transplantation in children. Unique molecular identifiers were built into the TCRbeta library. TCRdb processed the PCR reads anew with MiXCR; each CDR3 protein has one entry. The repertoire consists of 440,000 or so distinct CDR3 sequences, with around 46% occurring once and the leading ten covering under 35%. Sequenced material: PBMCs, taken before TCRalphabeta/CD19-depleted stem cell transplant. These receptors came from a girl aged 2 to 9 with aplastic anemia, due to receive a stem cell transplant.

The CDR3 DNA is TGTGCCAGCTCACCACAGGGGACTAGAACAGGGATGGAGCAGTACTTC. Translation gives CASSPQGTRTGMEQYF. The J gene is TRBJ2-7, the V gene TRBV18; TRBD2 aligns across 8 bases. This CDR3 has 16 amino acids. The germline V gene encodes CDR1 KGHSH and CDR2 LQKENI. The J segment lost 7 bases and the V segment lost 1 base, leaving 12 bases of the junction unmatched.

This clonotype was seen ten or more times. This rearrangement joins TRBV4-1 to TRBJ2-1; D is possibly TRBD2 (5 bases). The CDR3 consists of 16 residues. Trimming pared 2 bases from V and 2 bases from J, leaving 13 bases between. Germline assignment: CDR1 MGHRA and CDR2 YSYEKL. CDR3 sequence (DNA): TGCGCCAGCAGCCAATTGCGCGGGTTAACCTACAATGAGCAGTTCTTC. It encodes CASSQLRGLTYNEQFF.

The V gene is TRBV2, the J gene TRBJ2-5; 9 bases map to TRBD1. This CDR3 comprises 14 residues. J lost 3 bases, V lost 6 bases, and 5 bases had no gene match. The V gene's germline CDR1 is SNHLY and CDR2 FYNNEI. The CDR3 DNA sequence: TGTGCCAGCAGGGAAACAGGGGGCGAAGAGACCCAGTACTTC. Protein sequence: CASRETGGEETQYF.

The sample holds many counts of this clonotype. The rearrangement links TRBV28 to TRBJ2-1, with TRBD2 matching over 11 bases. There are 15 residues in the CDR3. Germline CDR1 MDHEN, CDR2 SYDVKM. Trimming took 6 bases from V and 6 from J; bases not matched to a gene: 7. CDR3 bases: TGTGCCAGCAGCCCTGGGACTAGCGGCATCAATGAGCAGTTCTTC. Translated, it gives CASSPGTSGINEQFF.